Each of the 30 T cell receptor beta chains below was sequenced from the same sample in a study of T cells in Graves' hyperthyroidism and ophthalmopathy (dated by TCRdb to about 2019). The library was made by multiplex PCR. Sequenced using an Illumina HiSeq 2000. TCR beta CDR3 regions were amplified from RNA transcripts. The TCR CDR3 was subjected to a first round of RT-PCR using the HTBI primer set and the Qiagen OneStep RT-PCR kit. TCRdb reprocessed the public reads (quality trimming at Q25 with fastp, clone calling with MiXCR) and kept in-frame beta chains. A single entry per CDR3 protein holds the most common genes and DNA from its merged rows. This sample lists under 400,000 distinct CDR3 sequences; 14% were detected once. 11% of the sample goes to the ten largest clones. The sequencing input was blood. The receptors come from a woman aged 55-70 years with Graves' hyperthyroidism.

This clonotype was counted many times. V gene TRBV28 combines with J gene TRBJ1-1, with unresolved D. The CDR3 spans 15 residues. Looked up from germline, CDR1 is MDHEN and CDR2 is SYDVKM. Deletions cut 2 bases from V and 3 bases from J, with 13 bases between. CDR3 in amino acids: CASSLILGRHTEAFF. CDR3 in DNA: TGTGCCAGCAGTTTAATTCTCGGACGTCACACTGAAGCTTTCTTT.

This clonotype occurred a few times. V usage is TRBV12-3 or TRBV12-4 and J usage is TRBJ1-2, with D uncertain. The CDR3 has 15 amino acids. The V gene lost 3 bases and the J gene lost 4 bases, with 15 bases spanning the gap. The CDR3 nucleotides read TGTGCCAGCAGTTTTCAGGATCGGAGTGGCTATGGCTACACCTTC. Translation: CASSFQDRSGYGYTF.

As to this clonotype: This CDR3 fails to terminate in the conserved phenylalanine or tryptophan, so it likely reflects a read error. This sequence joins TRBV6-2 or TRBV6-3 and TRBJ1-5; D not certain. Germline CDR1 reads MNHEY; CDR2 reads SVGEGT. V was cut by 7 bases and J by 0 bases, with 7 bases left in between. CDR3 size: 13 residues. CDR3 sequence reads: CASTLDSNQPQHL. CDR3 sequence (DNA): TGTGCCAGCACCCTAGATAGCAATCAGCCCCAGCATCTT.

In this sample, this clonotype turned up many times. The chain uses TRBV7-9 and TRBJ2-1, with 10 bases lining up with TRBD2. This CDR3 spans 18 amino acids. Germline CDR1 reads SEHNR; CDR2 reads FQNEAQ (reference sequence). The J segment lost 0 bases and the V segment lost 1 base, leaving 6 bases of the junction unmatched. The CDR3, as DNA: TGTGCCAGCAGCTTAGGGGGGCTAGCGGGAGTCTCCTACAATGAGCAGTTCTTC. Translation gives CASSLGGLAGVSYNEQFF.

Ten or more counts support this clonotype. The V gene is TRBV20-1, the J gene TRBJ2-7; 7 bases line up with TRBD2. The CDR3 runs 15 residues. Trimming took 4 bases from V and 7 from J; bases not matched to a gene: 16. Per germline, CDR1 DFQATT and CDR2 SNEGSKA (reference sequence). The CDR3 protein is CSATLGGRALREQYF. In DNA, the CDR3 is TGCAGTGCTACCTTAGGAGGGAGGGCCTTGAGGGAGCAGTACTTC.

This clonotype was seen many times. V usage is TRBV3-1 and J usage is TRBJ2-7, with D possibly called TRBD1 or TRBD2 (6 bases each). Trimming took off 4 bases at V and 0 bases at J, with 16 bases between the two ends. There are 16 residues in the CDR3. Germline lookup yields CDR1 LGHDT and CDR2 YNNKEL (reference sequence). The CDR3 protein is CASSPTAGHFSYEQYF. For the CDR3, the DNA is TGTGCCAGCAGCCCCACCGCGGGACACTTCTCCTACGAGCAGTACTTC.

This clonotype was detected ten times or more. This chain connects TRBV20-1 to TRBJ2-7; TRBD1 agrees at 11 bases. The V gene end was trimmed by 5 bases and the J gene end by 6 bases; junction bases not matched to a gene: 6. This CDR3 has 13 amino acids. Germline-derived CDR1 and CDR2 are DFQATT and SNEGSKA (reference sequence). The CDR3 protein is CSAQDRGRVEQYF. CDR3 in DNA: TGCAGTGCTCAGGACAGGGGGCGCGTCGAGCAGTACTTC.

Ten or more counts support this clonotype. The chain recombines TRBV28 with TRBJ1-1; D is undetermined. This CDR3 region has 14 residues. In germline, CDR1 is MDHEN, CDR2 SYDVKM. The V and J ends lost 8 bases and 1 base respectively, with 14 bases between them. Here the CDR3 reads CASLLGGTNTEAFF. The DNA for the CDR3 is TGTGCCAGCCTACTTGGCGGAACGAACACTGAAGCTTTCTTT.

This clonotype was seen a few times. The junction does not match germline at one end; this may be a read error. CDR3 protein: CASSLGGLAGTDTQYF. The CDR3, as DNA: TGTGCTAGCAGCTTAGGGGGACTAGCGGGCACAGATACGCAGTATTTT. The chain has TRBV7-7 and TRBJ2-3; the match to TRBD2 covers 11 bases. This CDR3 comprises 16 residues. Germline V gene sequence: CDR1 SSHAT, CDR2 FNYEAQ (reference sequence).

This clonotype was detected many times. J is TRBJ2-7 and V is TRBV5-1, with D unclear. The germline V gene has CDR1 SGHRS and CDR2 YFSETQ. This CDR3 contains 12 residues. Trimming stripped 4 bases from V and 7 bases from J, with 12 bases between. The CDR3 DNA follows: TGCGCCAGCAGCCCAAACGCGGAAGAGCAGTACTTC. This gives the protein CASSPNAEEQYF.

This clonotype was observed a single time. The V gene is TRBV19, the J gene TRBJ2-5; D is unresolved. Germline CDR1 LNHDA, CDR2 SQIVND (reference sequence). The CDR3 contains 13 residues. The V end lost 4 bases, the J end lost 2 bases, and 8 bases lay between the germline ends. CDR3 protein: CASSSSNQETQYF. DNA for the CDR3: TGTGCCAGTAGTAGCAGCAATCAAGAGACCCAGTACTTC.

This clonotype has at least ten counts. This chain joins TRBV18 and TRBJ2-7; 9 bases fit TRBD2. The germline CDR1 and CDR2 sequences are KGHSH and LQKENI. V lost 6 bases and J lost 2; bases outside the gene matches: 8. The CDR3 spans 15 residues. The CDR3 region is CASSQTSGSTYEQYF. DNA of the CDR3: TGTGCCAGCTCCCAAACTAGCGGGTCGACCTACGAGCAGTACTTC.

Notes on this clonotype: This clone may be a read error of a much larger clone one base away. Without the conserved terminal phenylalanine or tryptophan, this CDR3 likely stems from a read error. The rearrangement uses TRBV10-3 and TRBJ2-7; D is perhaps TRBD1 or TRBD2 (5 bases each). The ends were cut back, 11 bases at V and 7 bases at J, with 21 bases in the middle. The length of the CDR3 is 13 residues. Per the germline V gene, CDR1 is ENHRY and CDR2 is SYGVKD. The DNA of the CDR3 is TGTGCCTCGAGGACTCGTTACGAGGGGGAGCAGTACCTC. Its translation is CASRTRYEGEQYL.

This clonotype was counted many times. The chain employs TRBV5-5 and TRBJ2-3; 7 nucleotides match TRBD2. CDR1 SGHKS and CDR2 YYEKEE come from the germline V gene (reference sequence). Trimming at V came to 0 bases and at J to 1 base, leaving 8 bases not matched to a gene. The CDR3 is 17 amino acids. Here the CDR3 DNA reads TGTGCCAGCAGCTTGGGAGCGGGGTTCTTTGGCACAGATACGCAGTATTTT. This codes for CASSLGAGFFGTDTQYF. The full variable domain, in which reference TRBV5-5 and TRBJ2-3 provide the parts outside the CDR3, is DAGVTQSPTHLIKTRGQQVTLRCSPISGHKSVSWYQQVLGQGPQFIFQYYEKEERGRGNFPDRFSARQFPNYSSELNVNALLLGDSALYLCASSLGAGFFGTDTQYFGPGTRLTVL.

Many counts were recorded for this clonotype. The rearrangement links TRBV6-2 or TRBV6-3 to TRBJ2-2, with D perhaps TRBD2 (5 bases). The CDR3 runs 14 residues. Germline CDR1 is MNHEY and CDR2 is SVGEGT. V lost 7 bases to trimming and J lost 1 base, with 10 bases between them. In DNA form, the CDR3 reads TGTGCCAGCACCATGGCGGGGAACACCGGGGAGCTGTTTTTT. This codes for CASTMAGNTGELFF.

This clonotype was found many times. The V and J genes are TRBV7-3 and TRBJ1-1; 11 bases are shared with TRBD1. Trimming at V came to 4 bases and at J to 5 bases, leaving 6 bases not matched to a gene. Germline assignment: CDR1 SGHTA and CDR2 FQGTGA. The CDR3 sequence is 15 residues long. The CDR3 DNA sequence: TGTGCCAGCAGCTCGGGACAGGGGGGCTGGACTGAAGCTTTCTTT. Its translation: CASSSGQGGWTEAFF.

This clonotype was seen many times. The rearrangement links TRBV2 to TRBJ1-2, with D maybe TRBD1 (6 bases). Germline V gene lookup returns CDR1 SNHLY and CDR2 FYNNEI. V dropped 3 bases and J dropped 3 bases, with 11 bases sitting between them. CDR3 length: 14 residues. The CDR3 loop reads CASSDRGQHYGYTF. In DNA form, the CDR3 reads TGTGCCAGCAGTGATCGCGGACAGCACTATGGCTACACCTTC.

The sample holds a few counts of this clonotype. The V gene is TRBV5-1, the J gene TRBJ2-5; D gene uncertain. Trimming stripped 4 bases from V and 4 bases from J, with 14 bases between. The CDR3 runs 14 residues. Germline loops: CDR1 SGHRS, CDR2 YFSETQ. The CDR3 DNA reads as TGCGCCAGCAGCCCCCGGGCCTCCGGAGAGACCCAGTACTTC. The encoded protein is CASSPRASGETQYF. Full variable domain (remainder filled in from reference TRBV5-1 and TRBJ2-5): KAGVTQTPRYLIKTRGQQVTLSCSPISGHRSVSWYQQTPGQGLQFLFEYFSETQRNKGNFPGRFSGRQFSNSRSEMNVSTLELGDSALYLCASSPRASGETQYFGPGTRLLVL.

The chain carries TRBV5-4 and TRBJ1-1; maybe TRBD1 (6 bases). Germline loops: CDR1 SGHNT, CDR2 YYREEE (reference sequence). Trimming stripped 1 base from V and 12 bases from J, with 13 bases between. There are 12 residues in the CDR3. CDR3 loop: CASSLFQQGTFF. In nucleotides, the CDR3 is TGTGCCAGCAGCTTGTTTCAACAGGGAACTTTCTTT.

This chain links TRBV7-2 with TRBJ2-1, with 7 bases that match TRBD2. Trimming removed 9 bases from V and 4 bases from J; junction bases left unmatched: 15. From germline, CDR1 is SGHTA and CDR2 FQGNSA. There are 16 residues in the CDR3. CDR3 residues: CASKLMGGSSYNEQFF. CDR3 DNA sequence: TGTGCCAGTAAGCTTATGGGCGGGAGCTCTTACAATGAGCAGTTCTTC.

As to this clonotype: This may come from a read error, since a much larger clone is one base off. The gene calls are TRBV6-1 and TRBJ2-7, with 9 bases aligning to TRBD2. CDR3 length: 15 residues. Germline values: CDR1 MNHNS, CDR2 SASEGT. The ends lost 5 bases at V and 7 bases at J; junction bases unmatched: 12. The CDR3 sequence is CASSPNSGRGNEQYF. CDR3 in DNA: TGTGCCAGCAGTCCGAATAGCGGGAGAGGTAATGAGCAGTACTTC.

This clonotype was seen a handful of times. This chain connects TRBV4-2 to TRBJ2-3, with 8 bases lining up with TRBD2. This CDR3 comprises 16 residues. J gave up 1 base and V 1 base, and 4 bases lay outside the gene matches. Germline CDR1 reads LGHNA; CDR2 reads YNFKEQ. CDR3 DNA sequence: TGTGCCAGCAGCCAAGCCAGCGGGAGTGGCACAGATACGCAGTATTTT. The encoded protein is CASSQASGSGTDTQYF.

Here the CDR3 reads CASSLGLVLDEQFF. The DNA for the CDR3 is TGCGCCAGCAGCTTGGGACTAGTTCTCGATGAGCAGTTCTTC. The V gene is TRBV5-1, the J gene TRBJ2-1, with D possibly being TRBD2 (6 bases). CDR1 SGHRS and CDR2 YFSETQ come from the germline V gene. Deletions cut 0 bases from V and 8 bases from J, with 12 bases between. The CDR3 has 14 amino acids. The full variable domain, completed using reference TRBV5-1 and TRBJ2-1, is KAGVTQTPRYLIKTRGQQVTLSCSPISGHRSVSWYQQTPGQGLQFLFEYFSETQRNKGNFPGRFSGRQFSNSRSEMNVSTLELGDSALYLCASSLGLVLDEQFFGPGTRLTVL.

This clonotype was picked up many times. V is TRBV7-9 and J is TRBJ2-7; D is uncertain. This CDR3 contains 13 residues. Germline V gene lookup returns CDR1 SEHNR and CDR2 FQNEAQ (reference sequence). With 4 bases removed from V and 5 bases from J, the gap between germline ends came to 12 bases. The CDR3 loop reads CASSSGRAHEQYF. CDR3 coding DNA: TGTGCCAGCAGCTCCGGTAGGGCCCACGAGCAGTACTTC.

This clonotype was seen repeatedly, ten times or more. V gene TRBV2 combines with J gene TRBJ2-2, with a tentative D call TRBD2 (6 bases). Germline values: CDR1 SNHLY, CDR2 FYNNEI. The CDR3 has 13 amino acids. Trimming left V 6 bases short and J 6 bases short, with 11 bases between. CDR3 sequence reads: CASRPGLSGELFF. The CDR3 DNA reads TGTGCCAGCAGACCCGGACTATCCGGGGAGCTGTTTTTT.

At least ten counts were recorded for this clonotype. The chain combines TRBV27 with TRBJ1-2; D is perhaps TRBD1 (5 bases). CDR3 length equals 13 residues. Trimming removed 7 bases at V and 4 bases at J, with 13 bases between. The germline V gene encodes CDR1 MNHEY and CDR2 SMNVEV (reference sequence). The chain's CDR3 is CASTDRIGYGYTF. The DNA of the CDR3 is TGTGCCAGCACCGACAGAATAGGCTATGGCTACACCTTC.

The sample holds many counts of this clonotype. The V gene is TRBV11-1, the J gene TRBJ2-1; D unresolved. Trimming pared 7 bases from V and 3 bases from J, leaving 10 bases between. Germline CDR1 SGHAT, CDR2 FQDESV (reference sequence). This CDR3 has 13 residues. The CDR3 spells CASTQMSYNEQFF. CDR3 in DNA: TGTGCCAGCACCCAAATGAGCTACAATGAGCAGTTCTTC.

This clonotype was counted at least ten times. CDR3 loop: CASRGPPEQPQHF. CDR3 DNA sequence: TGTGCCAGCAGGGGCCCGCCGGAGCAGCCCCAGCATTTT. This chain uses TRBV2 with TRBJ1-5; D uncertain. The CDR3 totals 13 residues. Per the germline V gene, CDR1 is SNHLY and CDR2 is FYNNEI. Trimming cost V 6 bases and J 7 bases, with 13 bases left between them.

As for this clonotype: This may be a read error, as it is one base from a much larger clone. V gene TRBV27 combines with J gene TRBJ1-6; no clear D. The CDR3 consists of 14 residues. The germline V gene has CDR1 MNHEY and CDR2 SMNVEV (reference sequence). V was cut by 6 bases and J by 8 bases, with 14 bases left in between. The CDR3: CASRLYEPDSPLHF. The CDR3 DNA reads TGTGCCAGCAGGTTGTACGAACCTGATTCACCCCTCCACTTT.

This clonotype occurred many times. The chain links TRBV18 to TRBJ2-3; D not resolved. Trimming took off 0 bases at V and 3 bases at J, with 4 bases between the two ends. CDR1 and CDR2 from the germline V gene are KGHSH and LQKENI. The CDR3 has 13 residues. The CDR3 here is CASSPPTTDTQYF. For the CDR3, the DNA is TGTGCCAGCTCACCACCGACGACAGATACGCAGTATTTT.